Listed here are 29 T cell receptor beta chains from one sample, sequenced in a study of blood T cells in healthy people across ages. It was with a sample-barcoded 5' primer and a J-beta primer mix that a second PCR of about 6 to 11 cycles was run. TCRdb reanalysed the 5' RACE reads using MiXCR and keeps one entry per CDR3 protein. The sample has 1.5 million to 2 million distinct CDR3 sequences, over 25% seen once. Sequenced material: blood. All receptors derive from a woman aged 25 to 39 in good health.

The chain recombines TRBV7-9 with TRBJ2-3; D is undetermined. The germline V gene encodes CDR1 SEHNR and CDR2 FQNEAQ (reference sequence). This CDR3 has 12 residues. V lost 3 bases to trimming and J lost 9 bases, with 10 bases between them. The CDR3, as DNA: TGTGCCAGCAGCTTTTGGCCCGAGACGCAGTATTTT. It encodes CASSFWPETQYF. The variable domain in full, with the rest retrieved from reference TRBV7-9 and TRBJ2-3, is DTGVSQNPRHKITKRGQNVTFRCDPISEHNRLYWYRQTLGQGPEFLTYFQNEAQLEKSRLLSDRFSAERPKGSFSTLEIQRTEQGDSAMYLCASSFWPETQYFGPGTRLTVL.

There are a few counts of this clonotype. The chain carries TRBV10-2 and TRBJ2-3; 11 bases are shared with TRBD2. V lost 6 bases, J lost 4 bases, and 9 bases stayed unmatched. Looked up from germline, CDR1 is WSHSY and CDR2 is SAAADI. The CDR3 is 16 residues long. CDR3 amino acids: CASRTSGAGSADTQYF. As DNA, the CDR3 is TGCGCCAGCAGGACTAGCGGGGCGGGGAGCGCAGATACGCAGTATTTT.

The chain couples TRBV5-1 to TRBJ2-6; D possibly corresponds to TRBD2 (6 bases). Germline V lookup: CDR1 SGHRS, CDR2 YFSETQ. V was clipped by 3 bases and J by 0 bases, with 13 bases between them. The CDR3 runs 17 residues. The CDR3 sequence: CASSSPGGISGANVLTF. The CDR3 region has the DNA TGCGCCAGCAGCTCCCCCGGGGGAATCTCTGGGGCCAACGTCCTGACTTTC.

V usage is TRBV7-9 and J usage is TRBJ1-1; D is possibly TRBD1 (5 bases). Trimming shortened V by 2 bases and J by 9 bases, and 10 bases separated the two germline ends. Per germline, CDR1 SEHNR and CDR2 FQNEAQ (reference sequence). This CDR3 comprises 12 residues. The CDR3 DNA is TGTGCCAGCAGCTTAACACAGGAAAAAGCTTTCTTT. Protein: CASSLTQEKAFF.

This clonotype was observed a handful of times. The genes are TRBV5-1 and TRBJ2-5; 9 bases align to TRBD2. Germline V gives CDR1 SGHRS, CDR2 YFSETQ. V dropped 0 bases and J dropped 2; count of bases not matched to a gene: 5. The CDR3 runs to 16 residues. The CDR3 is CASSLEAGGRQETQYF. The CDR3, as DNA: TGCGCCAGCAGCTTGGAGGCGGGAGGGCGGCAAGAGACCCAGTACTTC.

This clonotype was seen a few times. The chain carries TRBV12-3 or TRBV12-4 and TRBJ1-6; TRBD1 agrees at 11 bases. The junction had 6 bases not matched to a gene; V was cut back by 5 bases and J by 3 bases. The CDR3 is 17 residues long. The CDR3 nucleotides are TGTGCCAGCAGTCGCGGGACAGGGGGAAACTATAATTCACCCCTCCACTTT. This translates into CASSRGTGGNYNSPLHF.

The chain recombines TRBV25-1 with TRBJ2-1, with D possibly TRBD2 on 6 matching bases. The length of the CDR3 is 14 residues. V was trimmed by 2 bases and J by 5 bases, leaving 10 bases between them. Germline values: CDR1 MGHDK, CDR2 SYGVNS. CDR3: CASSEGGTHNEQFF. The CDR3 nucleotides are TGTGCCAGCAGTGAAGGCGGGACCCACAATGAGCAGTTCTTC.

The chain recombines TRBV14 with TRBJ1-2; D remains unclear. CDR3 length: 13 residues. Germline V gene lookup returns CDR1 SGHDN and CDR2 FVKESK. V shed 1 base and J shed 9 bases, with 12 bases lying between them. The CDR3 here is CASSQGVLRSYTF. Written as DNA, the CDR3 is TGTGCCAGCAGCCAAGGGGTTTTGAGAAGCTACACCTTC.

The V call is TRBV5-6, the J call TRBJ2-1; possibly TRBD2 for D (7 bases). CDR3 length: 13 residues. Germline V CDR1 and CDR2: SGHDT, YYEEEE. Deletions cut 2 bases from V and 6 bases from J, with 9 bases between. CDR3 nucleotide sequence: TGTGCCAGCAGCTTCGGGGGGCCCAATGAGCAGTTCTTC. The encoded protein is CASSFGGPNEQFF.

V gene TRBV20-1 combines with J gene TRBJ2-2; 7 nucleotides line up with TRBD2. The CDR3 length is 14 residues. The trim removed 7 bases at V and 5 bases at J, leaving 10 bases unmatched. Looked up from germline, CDR1 is DFQATT and CDR2 is SNEGSKA (reference sequence). CDR3 bases: TGCAGTGGGCTTGTCGGGGGGAGTACCGGGGAGCTGTTTTTT. It yields the protein CSGLVGGSTGELFF.

This clonotype was found many times. J is TRBJ2-2 and V is TRBV7-7; no definite D call. This CDR3 has 11 residues. The V end lost 7 bases, the J end lost 2 bases, and 2 bases lay between the germline ends. Per the germline V gene, CDR1 is SSHAT and CDR2 is FNYEAQ (reference sequence). CDR3 DNA sequence: TGTGCCAGCACTAACACCGGGGAGCTGTTTTTT. The encoded protein is CASTNTGELFF.

The genes are TRBV27 and TRBJ2-7; D remains ambiguous. V lost 6 bases and J 4 bases, leaving 13 bases between the germline ends. Looked up from germline, CDR1 is MNHEY and CDR2 is SMNVEV (reference sequence). The CDR3 has 13 amino acids. CDR3 in DNA: TGTGCCAGCAGCCCTGCGGAGTTATACGAGCAGTACTTC. Protein: CASSPAELYEQYF.

As regards this clonotype: One end of the junction does not line up with germline, which may come from a read error. The chain has TRBV5-1 and TRBJ2-1, with 10 bases fitting TRBD2. Germline CDR1 SGHRS, CDR2 YFSETQ. The CDR3 is 16 residues long. The CDR3 here is CASSLDLAGAYNAQFF. Written as DNA, the CDR3 is TGCGCCAGCAGCTTGGATCTAGCGGGAGCCTACAATGCGCAGTTCTTC.

This clonotype occurred a few times. V is TRBV7-9 and J is TRBJ2-1, with 13 nucleotides matching TRBD2. Germline V gene data show CDR1 as SEHNR and CDR2 as FQNEAQ (reference sequence). The CDR3 is 18 amino acids. J gave up 2 bases and V 5 bases, and 9 bases lay outside the gene matches. The CDR3 coding sequence is TGTGCCAGCAGCCAGACTAGCGGGGGGCCATCAGCCTACAATGAGCAGTTCTTC. This encodes CASSQTSGGPSAYNEQFF. The full variable domain, completed using reference TRBV7-9 and TRBJ2-1, is DTGVSQNPRHKITKRGQNVTFRCDPISEHNRLYWYRQTLGQGPEFLTYFQNEAQLEKSRLLSDRFSAERPKGSFSTLEIQRTEQGDSAMYLCASSQTSGGPSAYNEQFFGPGTRLTVL.

This clonotype has ten or more counts. V gene TRBV5-1 combines with J gene TRBJ2-5; 8 nucleotides agree with TRBD2. The V gene's germline CDR1 is SGHRS and CDR2 YFSETQ. V shed 0 bases, J shed 3 bases, and the junction held 4 bases outside the gene matches. The CDR3 spans 15 residues. The CDR3 is CASSLAALAEETQYF. CDR3 DNA sequence: TGCGCCAGCAGCTTGGCGGCACTAGCGGAAGAGACCCAGTACTTC.

This clonotype was recorded at least ten times. The CDR3 spells CASSPAGASYEQYF. The CDR3 DNA reads TGTGCCAGCAGTCCGGCGGGCGCCTCCTACGAGCAGTACTTC. This chain joins TRBV6-6 and TRBJ2-7; a possible D gene is TRBD2 (5 bases). Trimming left V 5 bases short and J 0 bases short, with 11 bases between. Germline V gives CDR1 MNHNY, CDR2 SVGAGI (reference sequence). The CDR3 consists of 14 residues.

This clonotype was counted between two and nine times. The chain's CDR3 is CAISSQWGSYNEQFF. The CDR3 nucleotides read TGCGCCATCAGTTCCCAGTGGGGCTCCTACAATGAGCAGTTCTTC. The chain has TRBV5-1 and TRBJ2-1; D is undetermined. The CDR3 has 15 amino acids. The V gene lost 9 bases and the J gene lost 0 bases, with 16 bases spanning the gap. Germline loops: CDR1 SGHRS, CDR2 YFSETQ.

This clonotype was picked up a small number of times. CDR3 DNA: TGCGCCAGCAGCCCCTGGGGGAGGTCAGATACGCAGTATTTT. Its protein is CASSPWGRSDTQYF. The chain carries TRBV5-1 and TRBJ2-3; TRBD2 might be the D (6 bases). Germline V gene sequence: CDR1 SGHRS, CDR2 YFSETQ. The CDR3 loop spans 14 amino acids. V was pared by 4 bases and J by 4 bases, with 13 bases between.

This clonotype showed up many times. V is TRBV4-1 and J is TRBJ2-1; TRBD1 is a possible D gene (7 bases). Germline V gene sequence: CDR1 MGHRA, CDR2 YSYEKL. CDR3 length: 15 residues. V was trimmed by 4 bases and J by 10 bases, leaving 20 bases between them. The CDR3 region is CASSRTGNRAGEQFF. The CDR3 bases are TGCGCCAGCAGCCGGACAGGCAATCGGGCGGGGGAGCAGTTCTTC.

The chain links TRBV7-2 to TRBJ2-1, with a tentative D call TRBD1 (7 bases). Germline V lookup: CDR1 SGHTA, CDR2 FQGNSA. The CDR3 is made up of 18 amino acids. V was trimmed by 2 bases and J by 9 bases, leaving 26 bases between them. DNA for the CDR3: TGTGCCAGCAGCTTATCCCCGGCGGGACAGCCTAGTTATATTGAGCAGTTCTTC. This translates into CASSLSPAGQPSYIEQFF.

In this sample, this clonotype turned up many times. For the CDR3, the DNA is TGTGCCATCAGCAAGCCCGGGGGACCTTACAATGAGCAGTTCTTC. Protein sequence: CAISKPGGPYNEQFF. The chain recombines TRBV10-3 with TRBJ2-1; tentatively, D is TRBD2 (6 bases). Per germline, CDR1 ENHRY and CDR2 SYGVKD. The CDR3 loop spans 15 amino acids. Trimming left V 6 bases short and J 4 bases short, with 16 bases between.

The J gene is TRBJ1-2, the V gene TRBV12-3 or TRBV12-4, with TRBD1 as a possible D gene (5 bases). V lost 3 bases and J lost 8, with 13 bases in between. The CDR3 runs to 13 residues. The CDR3, as DNA: TGTGCCAGCAGTTTTCAAGGGGTTGAAGGCTACACCTTC. Translation gives CASSFQGVEGYTF.

The chain employs TRBV6-4 and TRBJ2-1; D is uncertain. From germline, CDR1 is MRHNA and CDR2 SNTAGT. Trimming stripped 6 bases from V and 4 bases from J, with 10 bases between. The length of the CDR3 is 13 residues. CDR3 loop: CASSTTRYNEQFF. The CDR3 DNA is TGTGCCAGCAGCACGACCCGGTACAATGAGCAGTTCTTC.

As concerns this clonotype: A read error may be the cause here, since a much bigger clone is one base away. The genes are TRBV20-1 and TRBJ2-7, with 9 bases aligning to TRBD1. The CDR3 is made up of 13 amino acids. Germline CDR1 and CDR2: DFQATT and SNEGSKA (reference sequence). After removal of 5 bases from V and 8 bases from J, the junction contained 10 bases not matched to a gene. CDR3 in amino acids: CSAETGTGRKQYF. The DNA of the CDR3 is TGCAGTGCTGAAACCGGGACAGGGCGCAAGCAGTACTTC.

The chain carries TRBV2 and TRBJ1-1, with D uncertain. Germline V gene data show CDR1 as SNHLY and CDR2 as FYNNEI. The CDR3 consists of 12 residues. Trimming left V 8 bases short and J 2 bases short, with 9 bases between. The CDR3 loop is CASEQQNTEAFF. CDR3 sequence (DNA): TGTGCCAGCGAACAGCAAAACACTGAAGCTTTCTTT. The whole variable domain, filled in from reference TRBV2 and TRBJ1-1, reads EPEVTQTPSHQVTQMGQEVILRCVPISNHLYFYWYRQILGQKVEFLVSFYNNEISEKSEIFDDQFSVERPDGSNFTLKIRSTKLEDSAMYFCASEQQNTEAFFGQGTRLTVV.

This clonotype came up a few times. The rearrangement joins TRBV4-1 to TRBJ2-1; D tentatively fits TRBD1 or TRBD2 (6 bases each). Germline V gene lookup returns CDR1 MGHRA and CDR2 YSYEKL. V lost 5 bases and J lost 6, with 11 bases in between. The CDR3 consists of 13 residues. CDR3 amino acids: CASSVGGPNEQFF. The CDR3 bases are TGCGCCAGCAGCGTTGGGGGGCCCAATGAGCAGTTCTTC.

Regarding this clonotype: With a much larger clone just one base away, this may be a read error. The chain uses TRBV20-1 and TRBJ1-2; weak D call: TRBD1 (5 bases). The CDR3 sequence is 13 residues long. V lost 0 bases and J 2 bases, leaving 7 bases between the germline ends. Per the germline V gene, CDR1 is DFQATT and CDR2 is SNEGSKA (reference sequence). CDR3 sequence: CSAREDTNYGYTF. For the CDR3, the DNA is TGCAGTGCTAGAGAGGACACCAACTATGGCTACACCTTC.

Only a few counts were recorded for this clonotype. The chain employs TRBV2 and TRBJ1-2; D perhaps matches TRBD1 (5 bases). With 6 bases removed from V and 7 bases from J, the gap between germline ends came to 12 bases. The CDR3 spans 12 residues. From germline, CDR1 is SNHLY and CDR2 FYNNEI. The CDR3 loop reads CASRWGGFGYTF. DNA of the CDR3: TGTGCCAGCAGGTGGGGGGGTTTTGGCTACACCTTC.

This chain connects TRBV20-1 to TRBJ2-3; TRBD2 matches 9 bases. The V and J ends lost 6 bases and 1 base, in that order; junction bases with no gene match: 11. Germline V gives CDR1 DFQATT, CDR2 SNEGSKA (reference sequence). The CDR3 is 16 amino acids. The CDR3 DNA reads TGCAGTGCATTCGCCGGGCTAGCGGGACGCACAGATACGCAGTATTTT. Translation: CSAFAGLAGRTDTQYF.